A selection of T cell receptor beta chains follows, all from one sample in a study of T cell responses to AZD1222 COVID-19 vaccine. Clones were read by immunoSEQ multiplex PCR, and TCRdb kept only the in-frame ones, dropping some. The sample records roughly 160,000 clones, about 95% being singletons. The sample in question was peripheral blood, obtained on day 0 of AZD1222 vaccination. The source of these receptors is an adult in good health. CDR3s include the opening cysteine and the closing phenylalanine or tryptophan. Fields, in order: V gene, clone size, J gene, D gene, CDR3 DNA, CDR3 protein. The D gene is left open where the match is weak. Expanded clones are given a class, and other clones once, few, many or no size at all.

TRBV5-4,-,TRBJ1-1,TRBD1,TGTGCCAGCAGCAACAAACAGGGGCCCAACACTGAAGCTTTCTTT,CASSNKQGPNTEAFF
TRBV2,-,TRBJ2-6,-,TGTGCCAGCGACCGTGGAGTCTCTGGGGCCAACGTCCTGACTTTC,CASDRGVSGANVLTF
TRBV3-1/TRBV3-2,-,TRBJ2-3,-,TGTGCCAGCACAGACCGAGCTAGCACAGATACGCAGTATTTT,CASTDRASTDTQYF
TRBV12-3/TRBV12-4,once,TRBJ1-2,-,TGTGCCAGCAGACTTACAGGGATGGATGGCTACACCTTC,CASRLTGMDGYTF
TRBV5-1,-,TRBJ1-1,-,TGCGCCAGCAGCTTGGGGTTGAACACTGAAGCTTTCTTT,CASSLGLNTEAFF
TRBV29-1,-,TRBJ1-2,-,TGCAGCGTGGAAGACAGTTACTATGGCTACACCTTC,CSVEDSYYGYTF
TRBV7-3,-,TRBJ2-3,-,TGTGCCAGCAGCTTAAAAGGGGGAAGCACAGATACGCAGTATTTT,CASSLKGGSTDTQYF
TRBV14,-,TRBJ2-7,-,TGTGCCAGCAGCCAAGCCCAGGACACTTTAGCCTACGAGCAGTACTTC,CASSQAQDTLAYEQYF
TRBV15,-,TRBJ2-2,-,TGTGCCTCCGGAGTCGGCAGGGTAAACACCGGGGAGCTGTTTTTT,CASGVGRVNTGELFF
TRBV6-5,-,TRBJ1-6,-,TGTGCCAGCAGTTACGGGGGGGGAAATTCACCCCTCCACTTT,CASSYGGGNSPLHF
TRBV27,-,TRBJ1-4,-,TGTGCCAGCAGTTACGGATTTAATGAAAAACTGTTTTTT,CASSYGFNEKLFF
TRBV28,-,TRBJ1-2,TRBD1,TGTGCCAGCAGTTCCGACAGGGGGAGGGCGGCTGGCTACACCTTC,CASSSDRGRAAGYTF
TRBV6-1,-,TRBJ1-2,-,TGTGCCAGCAGTGAGGCAGGGCACGGTTGGTATGGCTACACCTTC,CASSEAGHGWYGYTF
TRBV5-1,few,TRBJ2-5,TRBD1,TGCGCCAGCAGCTTGGTCCCACCGGGACAGGGGGCCCAAGAGACCCAGTACTTC,CASSLVPPGQGAQETQYF
TRBV15,once,TRBJ1-1,-,TGTGCCACCAGCAGAGTTTGGCAGGGGACTGAAGCTTTCTTT,CATSRVWQGTEAFF
TRBV28,-,TRBJ1-6,-,TGTGCCAGCAGTTCCCTGGACTCCCAAAGAGGACCCCTCCACTTT,CASSSLDSQRGPLHF
TRBV6-1,-,TRBJ2-2,-,TGTGCCAGCAGTGAACTGGGCAGGGACGCCGGGGAGCTGTTTTTT,CASSELGRDAGELFF
TRBV6-1,-,TRBJ1-2,TRBD1,TGTGCCAGCAGTGAAGCGGACAGGCTTTACTATGGCTACACCTTC,CASSEADRLYYGYTF
TRBV28,-,TRBJ1-2,-,TGTGCCAGCAGTTCCGGACGTTATGGCTACACCTTC,CASSSGRYGYTF
TRBV30,-,TRBJ2-7,TRBD2,TGTGCCCGCAGGACTAGCGGCTCCTACGAGCAGTACTTC,CARRTSGSYEQYF
TRBV5-4,-,TRBJ2-2,TRBD1,TGTGCCAGCAGCCCGGGACAGAGGAACACCGGGGAGCTGTTTTTT,CASSPGQRNTGELFF
TRBV13,-,TRBJ2-3,-,TGTGCCAGCAGCTTTCGGGGAGAAGGGGCAGATACGCAGTATTTT,CASSFRGEGADTQYF